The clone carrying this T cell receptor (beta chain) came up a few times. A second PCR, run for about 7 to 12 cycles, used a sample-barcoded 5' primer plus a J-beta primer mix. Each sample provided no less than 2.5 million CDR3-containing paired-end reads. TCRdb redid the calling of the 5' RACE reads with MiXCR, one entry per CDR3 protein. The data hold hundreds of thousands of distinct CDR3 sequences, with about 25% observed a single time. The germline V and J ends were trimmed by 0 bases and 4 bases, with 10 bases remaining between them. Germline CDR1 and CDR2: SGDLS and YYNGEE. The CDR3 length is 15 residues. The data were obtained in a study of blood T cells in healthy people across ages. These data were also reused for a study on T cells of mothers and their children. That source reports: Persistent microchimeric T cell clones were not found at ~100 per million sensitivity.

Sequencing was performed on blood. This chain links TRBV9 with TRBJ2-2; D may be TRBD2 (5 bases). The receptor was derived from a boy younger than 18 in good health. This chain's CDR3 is CASSVGGPLTGELFF. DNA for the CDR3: TGTGCCAGCAGCGTAGGCGGGCCACTCACCGGGGAGCTGTTTTTT. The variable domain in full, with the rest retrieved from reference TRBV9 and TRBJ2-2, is DSGVTQTPKHLITATGQRVTLRCSPRSGDLSVYWYQQSLDQGLQFLIQYYNGEERAKGNILERFSAQQFPDLHSELNLSSLELGDSALYFCASSVGGPLTGELFFGEGSRLTVL.